This TCR beta chain was sequenced in a study of shared clonotypes between healthy human individuals. The input for sorted-subset replicate PCRs was about 200 ng DNA, 25,000 to 35,000 T cell genomes. Data came from immunoSEQ multiplex PCR; TCRdb stores just in-frame clones and leaves some out. There are about 1,500,000 clones in the sample; around 97% occur only once, and 1% to 1.5% lies in the top ten. V dropped 1 base and J dropped 5 bases, with 8 bases sitting between them. CDR3 length: 13 amino acids. Germline V gene sequence: CDR1 SGHDN, CDR2 FVKESK. With regard to this clone: Antigen: not known.

General study points: Across a handful of donors, naive CD4 shared roughly 5.2%, naive CD8 over 3%, memory CD4 roughly 2.1%, memory CD8 0.4% to 0.5%. Memory subsets generally showed lower estimated richness than naive subsets.

The receptor's source is a man aged 25 to 45 in good health. The chain is built from TRBV14 and TRBJ1-2; D not resolved. Sequenced input: naive CD4+ T cells sorted from blood. Specified subset: CD45RA+ positively selected. The CDR3 bases are TGTGCCAGCAGCCAAGTCCCGGGGTATGGCTACACCTTC. Amino acid sequence: CASSQVPGYGYTF.